The next 21 T cell receptor beta chains were all read from a single sample in a study of a mutant IDH1 vaccine in newly diagnosed glioma. Documented time point: week 35, safety follow-up. The vaccine gave 300 ug of a 20-mer mutant IDH1 peptide subcutaneously per dose. For these TCRs, the target antigens are not known. Libraries were prepared by immunoSEQ multiplex PCR; TCRdb keeps only in-frame clonotypes and omits some of them. The table has roughly 26,000 clones, 75% to 90% seen once. The input for sequencing was PBMCs, taken from a glioma patient whose treatment included an IDH1 peptide vaccine. These receptors all come from a man aged 30 to 39 with glioma.

This clone was detected only once. V and J are TRBV4-2 and TRBJ1-2; TRBD1 might be the D (5 bases). This CDR3 has 14 residues. The germline V gene encodes CDR1 LGHNA and CDR2 YNFKEQ. The V gene lost 0 bases and the J gene lost 8 bases, with 13 bases spanning the gap. The CDR3 loop reads CASSQEQARGGYTF. The CDR3, as DNA: TGTGCCAGCAGCCAAGAACAGGCCCGGGGAGGCTACACCTTC.

The chain has TRBV10-1 and TRBJ2-7; D is unclear. The length of the CDR3 is 13 residues. CDR1 and CDR2 from the germline V gene are WNHNN and SYGVQD (reference sequence). Trimming removed 2 bases at V and 6 bases at J, with 11 bases between. The CDR3 sequence is CASSEPDNREQYF. DNA for the CDR3: TGCGCCAGCAGTGAGCCTGACAACCGCGAGCAGTACTTC.

The genes are TRBV27 and TRBJ2-7; 12 nucleotides match TRBD2. Per germline, CDR1 MNHEY and CDR2 SMNVEV (reference sequence). V lost 5 bases and J lost 3; bases outside the gene matches: 8. The CDR3 is made up of 16 amino acids. This CDR3 reads CASSPTSGGIYYEQYF. As DNA, the CDR3 is TGTGCCAGCAGTCCCACTAGCGGGGGGATATACTACGAGCAGTACTTC.

The CDR3 nucleotides are TGCAGCGCCAAGACAGAAGAGACCCAGTACTTC. Residues: CSAKTEETQYF. The chain employs TRBV29-1 and TRBJ2-5; D is perhaps TRBD1 (5 bases). This CDR3 contains 11 residues. The germline V gene has CDR1 SQVTM and CDR2 ANQGSEA. V was clipped by 7 bases and J by 3 bases, with 9 bases between them.

This clone was detected a few times. The CDR3 loop reads CASSFADRGNQPQHF. CDR3 sequence (DNA): TGTGCCAGCAGCTTTGCAGACAGGGGCAATCAGCCCCAGCATTTT. The gene calls are TRBV12-1 and TRBJ1-5; the table's D call of TRBD1 was not tested on the DNA. TRBV12-1 is a documented pseudogene. The CDR3 covers 15 residues.

The rearrangement links TRBV6-6 to TRBJ2-1, with D possibly being TRBD1 or TRBD2 (6 bases each). CDR1 is MNHNY, CDR2 SVGAGI, per germline (reference sequence). The CDR3 is 14 amino acids. Trimming left V 4 bases short and J 8 bases short, with 15 bases between. Written as DNA, the CDR3 is TGTGCCAGCAGTTTTTCCGGGGGCGGGGATGAGCAGTTCTTC. This sequence encodes CASSFSGGGDEQFF.

This clone was seen a few times. Here the CDR3 DNA reads TGCGCCAGCAGCTCGACAGGGACAGGGGGCTTAGCTTTCTTT. It is translated as CASSSTGTGGLAFF. The chain joins TRBV5-1 to TRBJ1-1, with TRBD1 matching 12 bases. J gave up 10 bases and V 3 bases, and 7 bases lay outside the gene matches. The CDR3 is 14 amino acids. The germline V gene has CDR1 SGHRS and CDR2 YFSETQ.

The J gene is TRBJ1-1, the V gene TRBV14; D is unclear. CDR1 is SGHDN and CDR2 is FVKESK in the germline V gene. This CDR3 is built from 16 residues. The V and J ends lost 4 bases and 1 base respectively, with 16 bases between them. CDR3 residues: CASSRSGLGGNTEAFF. CDR3 in DNA: TGTGCCAGCAGCCGGTCCGGGTTGGGCGGGAACACTGAAGCTTTCTTT. Using reference TRBV14 and TRBJ1-1 for the parts outside the CDR3, the full variable domain is EAGVTQFPSHSVIEKGQTVTLRCDPISGHDNLYWYRRVMGKEIKFLLHFVKESKQDESGMPNNRFLAERTGGTYSTLKVQPAELEDSGVYFCASSRSGLGGNTEAFFGQGTRLTVV.

The gene calls are TRBV10-2 and TRBJ1-1; the D gene is possibly TRBD1 (5 bases). Germline-derived CDR1 and CDR2 are WSHSY and SAAADI. The CDR3 covers 12 residues. With 6 bases removed from V and 11 bases from J, the gap between germline ends came to 16 bases. CDR3 sequence (DNA): TGCGCCAGCAGCTCGGACACCCTGGACGCTTTCTTT. The encoded protein is CASSSDTLDAFF.

The chain recombines TRBV10-3 with TRBJ2-5, with TRBD2 as a possible D gene (7 bases). The V end lost 10 bases, the J end lost 7 bases, and 16 bases lay between the germline ends. CDR3 length: 12 residues. The germline V gene encodes CDR1 ENHRY and CDR2 SYGVKD. Written as DNA, the CDR3 is TGTGCCACCGACTCAGGGGAGGGGACCCAGTACTTC. It encodes CATDSGEGTQYF.

By share of the sample, this clone is medium-sized (0.01 to 0.1%). This rearrangement joins TRBV6-1 to TRBJ2-6; D not resolved. Germline V gene sequence: CDR1 MNHNS, CDR2 SASEGT. This CDR3 contains 15 residues. The V end lost 2 bases, the J end lost 0 bases, and 5 bases lay between the germline ends. CDR3 protein: CASSENSSGANVLTF. Written as DNA, the CDR3 is TGTGCCAGCAGTGAAAACAGCTCTGGGGCCAACGTCCTGACTTTC.

The rearrangement joins TRBV19 to TRBJ2-7, with 11 nucleotides matching TRBD2. Per germline, CDR1 LNHDA and CDR2 SQIVND (reference sequence). The CDR3 is 15 amino acids. Germline trimming cut 5 bases from V and 6 bases from J; bases unmatched to any gene: 9. CDR3 residues: CASSAGLAAPGEQYF. CDR3 sequence (DNA): TGTGCCAGTAGTGCGGGACTAGCGGCCCCCGGCGAGCAGTACTTC.

This chain joins TRBV18 and TRBJ1-5, with 11 nucleotides matching TRBD1. The germline gives CDR1 KGHSH, CDR2 LQKENI. Losses at the gene ends were 3 bases for V and 5 bases for J; bases not matched to a gene: 3. The CDR3 is made up of 15 amino acids. The CDR3 here is CASSPGTGGDQPQHF. The CDR3 bases are TGTGCCAGCTCACCCGGGACAGGGGGAGATCAGCCCCAGCATTTT.

This chain connects TRBV30 to TRBJ2-7; tentatively, D is TRBD1 or TRBD2 (5 bases each). The V end lost 8 bases, the J end lost 0 bases, and 20 bases lay between the germline ends. The germline gives CDR1 GTSNPN, CDR2 SVGIG (reference sequence). This CDR3 is 15 amino acids long. CDR3 nucleotides: TGTGCCGGATTGACCCGGGACGGAGACTCCTACGAGCAGTACTTC. It specifies CAGLTRDGDSYEQYF. Complete variable domain (other parts from reference TRBV30 and TRBJ2-7): SQTIHQWPATLVQPVGSPLSLECTVEGTSNPNLYWYRQAAGRGLQLLFYSVGIGQISSEVPQNLSASRPQDRQFILSSKKLLLSDSGFYLCAGLTRDGDSYEQYFGPGTRLTVT.

The chain has TRBV7-9 and TRBJ2-3; 8 bases fit TRBD2. Germline values: CDR1 SEHNR, CDR2 FQNEAQ (reference sequence). The length of the CDR3 is 14 residues. J gave up 1 base and V 7 bases, and 4 bases lay outside the gene matches. This chain's CDR3 is CASTSGRGTDTQYF. Written as DNA, the CDR3 is TGTGCCAGCACCAGCGGGAGAGGCACAGATACGCAGTATTTT.

This clone was observed a single time. The CDR3 reads CATLTLLAGGYNEQFF. In nucleotides, the CDR3 is TGTGCCACTCTGACCCTACTAGCGGGGGGCTACAATGAGCAGTTCTTC. V is TRBV6-6 and J is TRBJ2-1, with 12 bases aligning to TRBD2. The CDR3 totals 16 residues. The V and J ends lost 10 bases and 3 bases, in that order; junction bases with no gene match: 10. CDR1 MNHNY and CDR2 SVGAGI come from the germline V gene (reference sequence).

The chain employs TRBV2 and TRBJ2-7; maybe TRBD1 (6 bases). This CDR3 region has 13 residues. Germline V gene lookup returns CDR1 SNHLY and CDR2 FYNNEI. The V gene lost 4 bases and the J gene lost 2 bases, with 9 bases spanning the gap. CDR3 nucleotides: TGTGCCAGCAGTGGGGACACGGCCTACGAGCAGTACTTC. It yields the protein CASSGDTAYEQYF.

This chain uses TRBV5-4 with TRBJ2-1; 14 nucleotides agree with TRBD2. Trimming removed 4 bases from V and 5 bases from J; junction bases left unmatched: 5. Germline V CDR1 and CDR2: SGHNT, YYREEE (reference sequence). This CDR3 spans 16 amino acids. CDR3 coding DNA: TGTGCCAGCAGCAGGGGGGGACTAGCGGGAGACAATGAGCAGTTCTTC. It is translated as CASSRGGLAGDNEQFF.

The DNA of the CDR3 is TGCGCCAGCAGGGCCCCTGGTCCCAACGCAAGGGCTGAGAACACTGAAGCTTTCTTT. Its protein is CASRAPGPNARAENTEAFF. This chain links TRBV10-2 with TRBJ1-1; no definite D call. Germline V gives CDR1 WSHSY, CDR2 SAAADI. This CDR3 spans 19 amino acids. Trimming cost V 6 bases and J 1 base, with 27 bases left between them.

The rearrangement links TRBV5-4 to TRBJ2-2; D gene unclear. Germline V gene lookup returns CDR1 SGHNT and CDR2 YYREEE (reference sequence). V dropped 2 bases and J dropped 2 bases, with 1 base sitting between them. The CDR3 runs to 12 residues. CDR3 nucleotide sequence: TGTGCCAGCAGCTTAAACACCGGGGAGCTGTTTTTT. Residues: CASSLNTGELFF.

The chain couples TRBV30 to TRBJ1-2, with D tentatively TRBD1 (6 bases). Germline assignment: CDR1 GTSNPN and CDR2 SVGIG (reference sequence). V was trimmed by 2 bases and J by 4 bases, leaving 17 bases between them. The CDR3 totals 15 residues. The CDR3 DNA sequence: TGTGCCTGGAGTCAGGGAGGGCAGGGGATCTATGGCTACACCTTC. Translation: CAWSQGGQGIYGYTF.